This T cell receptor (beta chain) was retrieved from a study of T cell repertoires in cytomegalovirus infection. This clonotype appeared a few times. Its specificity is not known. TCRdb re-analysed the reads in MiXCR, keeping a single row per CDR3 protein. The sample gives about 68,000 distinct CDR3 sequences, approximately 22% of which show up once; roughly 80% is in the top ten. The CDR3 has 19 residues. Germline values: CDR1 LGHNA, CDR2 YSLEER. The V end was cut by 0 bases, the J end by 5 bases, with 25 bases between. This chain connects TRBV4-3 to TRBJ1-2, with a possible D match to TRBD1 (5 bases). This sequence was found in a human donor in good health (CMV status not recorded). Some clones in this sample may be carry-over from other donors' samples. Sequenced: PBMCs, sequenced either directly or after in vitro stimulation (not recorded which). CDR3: CASSQDLMGVGLAQYGYTF. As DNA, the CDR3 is TGCGCCAGCAGCCAAGATCTCATGGGGGTGGGTCTGGCGCAATATGGCTACACCTTC.